This T cell receptor beta chain comes out of a study of T cell responses to AZD1222 COVID-19 vaccine. General study results and limits: Across the whole spike, CD4 TCRs peaked at regions 160-218 and 743-854.

The V and J ends lost 5 bases and 4 bases respectively, with 9 bases between them. Germline loops: CDR1 SGHVS, CDR2 FNYEAQ. There are 13 residues in the CDR3. Sequencing used immunoSEQ multiplex PCR; TCRdb keeps in-frame clones, though not all of them. The table lists more than 75,000 clones, around 93% of them singletons. On this clone itself: The antigen remains unidentified.

This clonotype was obtained from an adult who received the AZD1222 COVID-19 vaccine. The input for sequencing was peripheral blood, taken 28 days after the second AZD1222 dose. The genes are TRBV7-6 and TRBJ2-1; no definite D call. The CDR3 spells CASSRKEYNEQFF. The CDR3 DNA reads as TGTGCCAGCAGCAGGAAAGAATACAATGAGCAGTTCTTC.